This T cell receptor (beta chain) was obtained from a study of cytomegalovirus exposure and HLA in healthy donors. The donors were in the roughly 130-subject validation cohort; that cohort was separate from the approximately 700-subject first cohort. This CDR3 has 14 residues. Germline CDR1 GTSNPN, CDR2 SVGIG (reference sequence). J was trimmed by 2 bases and V by 5 bases; bases with no gene match: 5. Sequencing was performed with immunoSEQ multiplex PCR; in TCRdb, only in-frame clones are kept and a portion is missing. The sample lists 250,000 to 300,000 clones, around 91% seen once, with around 0.34% in the top ten.

The TCR was taken from a young woman in good health and CMV-seronegative. The chain uses TRBV30 and TRBJ2-2, with 7 bases identical to TRBD2. Sample: PBMCs. As DNA, the CDR3 is TGTGCCTGGGGCCGGGGGGAAAACACCGGGGAGCTGTTTTTT. Translating gives CAWGRGENTGELFF.